Shown below are 14 T cell receptor beta chains from a single sample sequenced in a study of T cells in women clearing cervical HPV infection. TCRdb's table, derived via immunoSEQ multiplex PCR, lists solely in-frame clones and lacks some. This sample's table has approximately 28,000 clones. The sample was blood buffy coat. These receptor sequences come from a woman between 18 and 70 years old with a cervical HPV16 infection that either progressed to CIN3+ or cleared (not recorded which).

As to this clone: The read falls 3 residues short of the CDR3 end, and the missing part is taken from the germline J gene. The chain is built from TRBV2 and TRBJ2-7; D remains unclear. CDR1 SNHLY and CDR2 FYNNEI come from the germline V gene. The CDR3 has 11 residues. V shed 5 bases and J shed 5 bases, with 7 bases lying between them. Partial CDR3 DNA: TGTGCCAGCAGTCCGTTCGACGAG. Translated, it gives CASSPFDE. The complete CDR3 protein is CASSPFDEQYF.

The covered CDR3 bases are TGCGCCAGCAGTGCGACTAGCGGATTCTACAATGAG. It yields the protein CASSATSGFYNE. The entire CDR3 protein reads CASSATSGFYNEQFF. The chain combines TRBV10-1 with TRBJ2-1, with 9 nucleotides matching TRBD2. The CDR3 is cut off 3 residues early in the read; its end comes from the germline J gene. Germline V lookup: CDR1 WNHNN, CDR2 SYGVQD (reference sequence). With 4 bases clipped from V and 3 bases from J, the junction kept 4 bases outside the gene matches. CDR3 length: 15 amino acids.

In the case of this clone: The read halts 3 residues ahead of the CDR3 end, with the missing end drawn from the germline J gene. V usage is TRBV2 and J usage is TRBJ1-2; a weak D match, TRBD1 (5 bases). Per germline, CDR1 SNHLY and CDR2 FYNNEI. This CDR3 comprises 13 residues. CDR3 region: CASTSGGLDDYTF. Partial CDR3 DNA: TGTGCCAGCACTAGCGGGGGTCTGGATGAC.

A remark on this clone: The CDR3 end lies 3 residues beyond the end of the read and is filled in from the germline J gene. V and J are TRBV7-9 and TRBJ2-7, with TRBD1 matching 7 bases. Trimming at V came to 5 bases and at J to 2 bases, leaving 6 bases not matched to a gene. The CDR3 loop spans 14 amino acids. Germline V gives CDR1 SEHNR, CDR2 FQNEAQ (reference sequence). The CDR3 reads CASSLDRTPYEQYF. CDR3 DNA, as far as it was read: TGTGCCAGCAGCCTGGACAGGACCCCCTACGAG. Full variable domain (outside the CDR3, taken from reference TRBV7-9 and TRBJ2-7): DTGVSQNPRHKITKRGQNVTFRCDPISEHNRLYWYRQTLGQGPEFLTYFQNEAQLEKSRLLSDRFSAERPKGSFSTLEIQRTEQGDSAMYLCASSLDRTPYEQYFGPGTRLTVT.

On this clone: The observed sequence ends 3 residues before the CDR3 terminus, with the missing tail filled in from the germline J gene. The chain combines TRBV7-9 with TRBJ1-6, with 10 bases fitting TRBD1. Germline loops: CDR1 SEHNR, CDR2 FQNEAQ (reference sequence). This CDR3 is built from 15 residues. The trim removed 7 bases at V and 10 bases at J, leaving 10 bases unmatched. Incomplete CDR3 DNA: TGTGCCAGCACAAGAGGGACAGGGGAATGGTCACCC. It specifies CASTRGTGEWSP. The whole CDR3 protein is CASTRGTGEWSPLHF. Full variable domain (remainder filled in from reference TRBV7-9 and TRBJ1-6): DTGVSQNPRHKITKRGQNVTFRCDPISEHNRLYWYRQTLGQGPEFLTYFQNEAQLEKSRLLSDRFSAERPKGSFSTLEIQRTEQGDSAMYLCASTRGTGEWSPLHFGNGTRLTVT.

As regards this clone: At one end, the junction sequence differs from germline, possibly due to a read error. The read falls 3 residues short of the CDR3 end, and the missing part is taken from the germline J gene. This specimen includes other DNA sequences encoding the same CDR3. The rearrangement joins TRBV29-1 to TRBJ1-3, with 9 bases identical to TRBD1. CDR1 and CDR2 (germline): SQVTM, ANQGSEA. The CDR3 is 13 residues long. CDR3 DNA (partial): TGCAGCGCAGGGACAGGGACTGGAAACACT. Amino acid sequence: CSAGTGTGNT. The CDR3, in full, reads CSAGTGTGNTIYF.

In regard to this clone: The read terminates 3 residues before the CDR3 end, so the remaining end is supplied by the germline J gene. The chain uses TRBV2 and TRBJ2-2; 9 nucleotides align to TRBD2. The CDR3 spans 17 residues. V shed 7 bases, J shed 3 bases, and the junction held 12 bases outside the gene matches. In germline, CDR1 is SNHLY, CDR2 FYNNEI. The part of the CDR3 DNA that was read is TGTGCCAGCACCCGGATTCGGGCGGGAGGGTACACCGGGGAG. Encoded protein: CASTRIRAGGYTGE. The CDR3 in full is CASTRIRAGGYTGELFF. The full variable domain, rest sourced from reference TRBV2 and TRBJ2-2, is EPEVTQTPSHQVTQMGQEVILRCVPISNHLYFYWYRQILGQKVEFLVSFYNNEISEKSEIFDDQFSVERPDGSNFTLKIRSTKLEDSAMYFCASTRIRAGGYTGELFFGEGSRLTVL.

About this clone: The sequence runs out 3 residues before the end of the CDR3; the remainder is reconstructed from the germline J gene. The J gene is TRBJ2-1, the V gene TRBV7-6; 7 bases agree with TRBD1. J gave up 6 bases and V 5 bases, and 4 bases lay outside the gene matches. Germline CDR1 is SGHVS and CDR2 is FNYEAQ. The CDR3 sequence is 13 residues long. The sequenced part of the CDR3 DNA is TGTGCCAGCAGCCTAAACAGGGGCAATGAG. Encoded protein: CASSLNRGNE. The full CDR3 protein is CASSLNRGNEQFF.

With regard to this clone: The read terminates 3 residues ahead of where the CDR3 ends, so the germline J gene completes it. V is TRBV10-3 and J is TRBJ1-6; possibly TRBD1 for D (5 bases). V was trimmed by 2 bases and J by 7 bases, leaving 15 bases between them. CDR3 length equals 16 residues. Germline lookup yields CDR1 ENHRY and CDR2 SYGVKD. The sequenced CDR3 bases are TGTGCCATCAGTGAGCCGCGGGGGTCGACAAATTCACCC. It translates to CAISEPRGSTNSP. The whole CDR3 protein reads CAISEPRGSTNSPLHF.

With regard to this clone: The read ends 3 residues early relative to the CDR3; the germline J gene fills the gap. The rearrangement uses TRBV2 and TRBJ1-5, with unresolved D. Trimming cost V 2 bases and J 0 bases, with 11 bases left between them. In germline, CDR1 is SNHLY, CDR2 FYNNEI. The CDR3 sequence is 16 residues long. The CDR3 loop reads CASSERRFGSNQPQHF. The sequenced part of the CDR3 DNA is TGTGCCAGCAGTGAACGCCGATTCGGTAGCAATCAGCCC.

Details on this clone: The read finishes 3 residues shy of the CDR3 end, and the germline J gene is used to complete it. The gene calls are TRBV20-1 and TRBJ2-5; possible D gene TRBD1, 5 bases. CDR1 and CDR2 from the germline V gene are DFQATT and SNEGSKA (reference sequence). Trimming took off 4 bases at V and 1 base at J, with 19 bases between the two ends. The CDR3 contains 16 residues. CDR3 DNA (partial): TGCAGTGCTACCCCCTCACAGGCTGGTGGCCAAGAGACC. Amino acid sequence: CSATPSQAGGQET. The whole CDR3 protein is CSATPSQAGGQETQYF.

Worth noting for this clone: With the read ending 3 residues before the CDR3 end, the germline J gene is used to fill in that end. The chain couples TRBV20-1 to TRBJ2-1; 8 nucleotides agree with TRBD2. J was trimmed by 3 bases and V by 3 bases; bases with no gene match: 1. CDR1 DFQATT and CDR2 SNEGSKA come from the germline V gene (reference sequence). The CDR3 covers 13 residues. Partial CDR3 DNA: TGCAGTGCTAGCGGGGGGGACTACAATGAG. It is translated as CSASGGDYNE. The complete CDR3 reads CSASGGDYNEQFF.

As for this clone: Read coverage stops 3 residues before the CDR3 terminus; the germline J gene supplies the remainder. The chain employs TRBV6-2 or TRBV6-3 and TRBJ1-5, with 12 bases matching TRBD1. J lost 6 bases, V lost 6 bases, and 0 bases had no gene match. The length of the CDR3 is 13 residues. Germline assignment: CDR1 MNHEY and CDR2 SVGEGT. CDR3: CASRGQGAQPQHF. The sequenced CDR3 bases are TGTGCCAGCAGGGGACAGGGGGCTCAGCCC.

Turning to this clone: The CDR3 goes on 3 residues after the read ends, and that part is filled in from the germline J gene. The chain couples TRBV20-1 to TRBJ2-3; 8 positions agree with TRBD2. From germline, CDR1 is DFQATT and CDR2 SNEGSKA (reference sequence). The CDR3 extends over 15 amino acids. V was pared by 1 base and J by 3 bases, with 6 bases of the junction left unmatched. CDR3 DNA (partial): TGCAGTGCTAGAGGTGGGGGACTAGTGACAGATACG. It encodes CSARGGGLVTDT. The entire CDR3 protein is CSARGGGLVTDTQYF.